This TCR beta chain was identified in a study of blood T cells in healthy people across ages. The CDR3 spans 15 residues. The V end lost 7 bases, the J end lost 7 bases, and 19 bases lay between the germline ends. On this clonotype itself: Its antigen is still unknown.

Overall study findings and caveats: PBMCs went unsorted, and a conclusive naive versus antigen-experienced comparison was therefore prevented. A strong correlation was found between TCR beta diversity and the percentage of naive T cells. The fall in TCR beta diversity per million T cells was roughly linear with age.

A second PCR of roughly 7 to 11 cycles used a sample-barcoded 5' primer and a J-beta primer mix. Each CDR3 protein gets one entry after TCRdb re-called the 5' RACE reads with MiXCR. The sample has about 570,000 distinct CDR3 sequences, around 27% seen once. These data were likewise used in another study, on T cells of mothers and their children. This second study says: Each mother gave over 10 million TCR beta CDR3 reads; each child, about 2.8 million.

The clonotype was recovered from a boy between 2 and 10 years old in good health. The V call is TRBV12-3 or TRBV12-4, the J call TRBJ2-2; D is tentatively TRBD1 or TRBD2 (5 bases each). The sample taken for sequencing was blood. CDR3 DNA sequence: TGTGCCAGCACCCTAGGGACCCTAGTGAGCGGGGAGCTGTTTTTT. Its protein product is CASTLGTLVSGELFF.